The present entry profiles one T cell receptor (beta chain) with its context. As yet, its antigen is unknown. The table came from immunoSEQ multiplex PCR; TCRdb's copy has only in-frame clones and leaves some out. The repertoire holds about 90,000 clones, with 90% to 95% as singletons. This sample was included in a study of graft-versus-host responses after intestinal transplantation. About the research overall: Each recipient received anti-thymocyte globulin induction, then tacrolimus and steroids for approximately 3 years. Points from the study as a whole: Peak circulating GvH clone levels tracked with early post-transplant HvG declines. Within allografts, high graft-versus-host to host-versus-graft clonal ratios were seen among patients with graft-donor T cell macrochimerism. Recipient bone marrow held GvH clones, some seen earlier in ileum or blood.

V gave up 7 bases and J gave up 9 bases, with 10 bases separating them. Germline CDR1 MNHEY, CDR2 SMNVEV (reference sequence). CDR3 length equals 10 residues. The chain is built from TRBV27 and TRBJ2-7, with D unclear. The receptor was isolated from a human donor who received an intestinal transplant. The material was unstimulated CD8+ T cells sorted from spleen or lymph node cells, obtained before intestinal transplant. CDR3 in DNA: TGTGCCAGCAACTACTCGCCGCAGTACTTC. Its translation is CASNYSPQYF.